This T cell receptor (beta chain) appears in the sequencing data of a study of T-cell reconstitution after alpha-beta-depleted transplantation in children. Whole-study results and caveats: Several hundred rapidly expanded clones from non-depleted graft cells reportedly supplied alpha-beta T cells about two months post-transplant. Fresh T-cell production supplied most of the T-cell counts and diversity seen one year after transplant.

Unique molecular identifiers were built into the TCRbeta library. TCRdb redid the calling of the PCR reads with MiXCR, one entry per CDR3 protein. The sample gives 45,000 to 55,000 distinct CDR3 sequences, around 9.2% of which show up once; about 26% is in the top ten. The junction had 0 bases not matched to a gene; V was cut back by 4 bases and J by 4 bases. Germline CDR1 is SQVTM and CDR2 is ANQGSEA. The CDR3 sequence is 12 residues long. This clonotype was seen many times. The antigen is not known. The sequence was collected from a male patient under 10 years old who had a stem cell transplant for chronic granulomatous disease, so the T cells may come from the graft donor. V gene TRBV29-1 combines with J gene TRBJ1-2, with 10 bases fitting TRBD1. The sample here was PBMCs, mostly from graft donor cells, taken 60 days after TCRalphabeta/CD19-depleted stem cell transplant. The CDR3 sequence is CSVGTGGYGYTF. The CDR3 nucleotides are TGCAGCGTTGGGACAGGGGGCTATGGCTACACCTTC.